This T cell receptor (beta chain) was recorded in a study of T cell clusters in autoimmune cytopenias. Broader study findings: TRB repertoire shifts in secondary cytopenia and chronic lymphocytic leukemia mostly reflected lymphoma, not autoimmunity. Primary autoimmune cytopenia patients seemingly lacked the physiological T cell clusters found in healthy donors. Exclusive TRB clusters were about 3-fold more numerous in healthy donors than in active autoimmune hepatitis.

This clonotype counts as medium-sized by frequency. What it binds is unknown. TRB was amplified from roughly 0.25 ug of peripheral blood genomic DNA per sample. CDR1 and CDR2 from the germline V gene are LNHNV and YYDKDF (reference sequence). This CDR3 is built from 13 residues. TRB was amplified by touch-down multiplex PCR, primer pools A and B combined. With the multiplex PCR reads reprocessed, TCRdb shows one record per CDR3 protein and no DNA. The sample is made up of several thousand distinct CDR3 sequences, and the top ten hold around 5.4% of it. V usage is TRBV15 and J usage is TRBJ1-5. The receptor's source is a human donor with an autoimmune cytopenia or autoimmune hepatitis (not recorded which). The sequenced material came from peripheral blood. CDR3 amino acids: CATSSGARQPQHF.